This T cell receptor beta chain was recorded in a study of T-cell reconstitution after alpha-beta-depleted transplantation in children. Study-wide points: The authors attributed T-cell counts and diversity one year after transplant mostly to newly produced T cells. Reports say that about two months after transplant, the alpha-beta T cells came out of several hundred graft clones that had expanded.

Details on this clonotype: Antigen unknown.

During its preparation, the TCRbeta library received unique molecular identifiers. TCRdb reanalysed the PCR reads using MiXCR and keeps one entry per CDR3 protein. This table has 600,000 to 800,000 distinct CDR3 sequences, about 12% appearing once. The V gene lost 2 bases and the J gene lost 3 bases, with 2 bases spanning the gap. CDR3 length: 11 residues. Looked up from germline, CDR1 is DFQATT and CDR2 is SNEGSKA (reference sequence). The source is a girl aged 2 to 9 with congenital amegakaryocytic thrombocytopenia, due to receive a stem cell transplant. Sequencing was performed on PBMCs, taken before TCRalphabeta/CD19-depleted stem cell transplant. V is TRBV20-1 and J is TRBJ1-5; D gene uncertain. The CDR3 is CSARNNQPQHF. DNA of the CDR3: TGCAGTGCTAGAAACAATCAGCCCCAGCATTTT.